These 21 T cell receptor beta chains originate from one sample sequenced in a study of T cells in localized non-small cell lung cancer. Data came from immunoSEQ multiplex PCR; TCRdb stores just in-frame clones and leaves some out. Of some 1,100 clones in the sample, around 18% were seen once. The sequenced sample was lung tumor tissue, obtained before any cancer treatment. Receptor source: a female donor older than 55 with stage I squamous cell lung carcinoma.

The chain employs TRBV29-1 and TRBJ2-2, with a tentative D call TRBD2 (5 bases). The CDR3 is made up of 14 amino acids. Germline V lookup: CDR1 SQVTM, CDR2 ANQGSEA. V was clipped by 5 bases and J by 2 bases, with 12 bases between them. The CDR3 is CSVLEVANTGELFF. As DNA, the CDR3 is TGCAGCGTTCTGGAGGTGGCTAACACCGGGGAGCTGTTTTTT.

This clone showed up just a few times. V gene TRBV14 combines with J gene TRBJ2-5, with 7 bases matching TRBD2. CDR3 length: 17 residues. The ends lost 0 bases at V and 1 base at J; junction bases unmatched: 8. The germline V gene encodes CDR1 SGHDN and CDR2 FVKESK. In nucleotides, the CDR3 is TGTGCCAGCAGCCAAGATGTGGGACTACCAATCCAAGAGACCCAGTACTTC. As protein: CASSQDVGLPIQETQYF.

The sample holds one count of this clone. This chain joins TRBV18 and TRBJ1-1, with 8 nucleotides matching TRBD1. CDR1 is KGHSH and CDR2 is LQKENI in the germline V gene. Losses at the gene ends were 6 bases for V and 1 base for J; bases not matched to a gene: 7. The CDR3 consists of 15 residues. The CDR3 loop is CASSAGTGSNTEAFF. In nucleotides, the CDR3 is TGTGCCAGCTCGGCCGGGACAGGCTCGAACACTGAAGCTTTCTTT.

V is TRBV11-3 and J is TRBJ2-6, with 11 nucleotides matching TRBD2. The CDR3 runs to 18 residues. Germline V gene data show CDR1 as SGHNT and CDR2 as YENEEA. Germline trimming cut 2 bases from V and 0 bases from J; bases unmatched to any gene: 3. The CDR3 DNA reads TGTGCCAGCAGCTTAAGACTAGCGGGGAACTCTGGGGCCAACGTCCTGACTTTC. This translates into CASSLRLAGNSGANVLTF.

This clone was seen a handful of times. This rearrangement joins TRBV6-8 to TRBJ2-3; D may be TRBD2 (5 bases). Germline values: CDR1 MNHGY, CDR2 SAAAGT. The CDR3 consists of 12 residues. Trimming took 10 bases from V and 4 from J, leaving 12 bases between them. CDR3 residues: CAIGVGADTQYF. The CDR3 DNA reads TGTGCCATCGGAGTCGGGGCAGATACGCAGTATTTT.

This clone was seen only a few times. This rearrangement joins TRBV4-1 to TRBJ2-7, with 15 bases fitting TRBD2. J was trimmed by 7 bases and V by 2 bases; bases with no gene match: 9. The CDR3 runs to 17 residues. Germline CDR1 reads MGHRA; CDR2 reads YSYEKL. CDR3 sequence reads: CASSQTGLAGGPDEQYF. CDR3 in DNA: TGCGCCAGCAGCCAAACTGGACTAGCGGGAGGGCCGGATGAGCAGTACTTC.

The chain employs TRBV14 and TRBJ2-1, with unresolved D. The germline gives CDR1 SGHDN, CDR2 FVKESK. Trimming removed 2 bases from V and 7 bases from J, with 15 bases in between. This CDR3 is built from 15 residues. The DNA of the CDR3 is TGTGCCAGCAGCCAATTTCTAGGCCCTAGGAATGAGCAGTTCTTC. It encodes CASSQFLGPRNEQFF.

The genes are TRBV18 and TRBJ2-3; D remains unclear. This CDR3 is built from 14 residues. Germline V gene data show CDR1 as KGHSH and CDR2 as LQKENI. Trimming shortened V by 0 bases and J by 4 bases, and 8 bases separated the two germline ends. The CDR3 nucleotides are TGTGCCAGCTCACCACCCTCAGTAGCAGATACGCAGTATTTT. Encoded protein: CASSPPSVADTQYF.

This clone counts as large (0.1 to 1%). The CDR3 DNA reads TGTGCCTGGAGGGGTCTAAACCAAGAGACCCAGTACTTC. Protein: CAWRGLNQETQYF. The J gene is TRBJ2-5, the V gene TRBV30; D gene unclear. The V gene lost 3 bases and the J gene lost 0 bases, with 8 bases spanning the gap. The CDR3 runs 13 residues. Germline CDR1 is GTSNPN and CDR2 is SVGIG (reference sequence).

This clone was seen a few times. The chain uses TRBV6-8 and TRBJ2-6; 10 bases line up with TRBD1. V dropped 6 bases and J dropped 0; count of bases not matched to a gene: 8. Germline loops: CDR1 MNHGY, CDR2 SAAAGT. This CDR3 has 18 amino acids. CDR3 DNA: TGTGCCAGCAGCCGGACAGGGGGTCTGCTCTCTGGGGCCAACGTCCTGACTTTC. This translates into CASSRTGGLLSGANVLTF.

This clone has just one count. V gene TRBV19 combines with J gene TRBJ1-5, with 7 bases lining up with TRBD1. Trimming at V came to 5 bases and at J to 4 bases, leaving 5 bases not matched to a gene. The CDR3 covers 14 residues. Germline CDR1 is LNHDA and CDR2 is SQIVND (reference sequence). CDR3 in amino acids: CASSPGTENQPQHF. DNA of the CDR3: TGTGCCAGTAGTCCCGGGACAGAGAATCAGCCCCAGCATTTT.

The chain is built from TRBV6-8 and TRBJ1-2, with TRBD1 matching over 8 bases. Germline CDR1 MNHGY, CDR2 SAAAGT. CDR3 length equals 14 residues. The V and J ends lost 4 bases and 4 bases, in that order; junction bases with no gene match: 5. CDR3 loop: CASSSAGQAYGYTF. The CDR3 bases are TGTGCCAGCAGTTCAGCGGGACAGGCCTATGGCTACACCTTC.

This clone was seen a handful of times. The J gene is TRBJ2-1, the V gene TRBV11-3, with a weak D call TRBD2 (6 bases). Germline V lookup: CDR1 SGHNT, CDR2 YENEEA. V lost 5 bases and J lost 0, with 14 bases in between. The CDR3 loop spans 16 amino acids. CDR3 in DNA: TGTGCCAGCAGCCCAAAGCGGGCGAGCTCCTACAATGAGCAGTTCTTC. It specifies CASSPKRASSYNEQFF.

This chain uses TRBV15 with TRBJ2-1; maybe TRBD1 (6 bases). Germline V gene sequence: CDR1 LNHNV, CDR2 YYDKDF (reference sequence). Trimming pared 2 bases from V and 10 bases from J, leaving 21 bases between. The length of the CDR3 is 16 residues. CDR3 amino acids: CATSRLRDNRVREQFF. In DNA form, the CDR3 reads TGTGCCACCAGCAGACTAAGGGATAACAGGGTTAGAGAGCAGTTCTTC.

The V and J genes are TRBV11-3 and TRBJ2-1; TRBD2 matches 10 bases. Germline assignment: CDR1 SGHNT and CDR2 YENEEA. CDR3 length equals 19 residues. The V segment lost 2 bases and the J segment 2 bases; nucleotides outside the gene matches: 12. The CDR3 nucleotides are TGTGCCAGCAGCTTAAGGCGGACTAGCGGAACACCCGCCTACAATGAGCAGTTCTTC. Its translation is CASSLRRTSGTPAYNEQFF. Complete variable domain (other parts from reference TRBV11-3 and TRBJ2-1): EAGVVQSPRYKIIEKKQPVAFWCNPISGHNTLYWYLQNLGQGPELLIRYENEEAVDDSQLPKDRFSAERLKGVDSTLKIQPAELGDSAVYLCASSLRRTSGTPAYNEQFFGPGTRLTVL.

The gene calls are TRBV29-1 and TRBJ2-7; 11 nucleotides align to TRBD1. J lost 4 bases, V lost 7 bases, and 3 bases had no gene match. Germline V gene data show CDR1 as SQVTM and CDR2 as ANQGSEA. This CDR3 has 12 residues. Here the CDR3 reads CSGGTGGYEQYF. CDR3 DNA: TGCAGCGGGGGGACAGGGGGATACGAGCAGTACTTC.

This clone is medium-sized. The chain recombines TRBV11-3 with TRBJ1-2; 8 positions agree with TRBD1. The CDR3 runs 17 residues. V lost 1 base and J lost 5; bases outside the gene matches: 12. The germline CDR1 and CDR2 sequences are SGHNT and YENEEA. The CDR3 loop reads CASSLGTGTSGGYGYTF. CDR3 coding DNA: TGTGCCAGCAGCTTAGGGACAGGGACTTCAGGGGGATATGGCTACACCTTC. The complete variable domain, with remaining parts taken from reference TRBV11-3 and TRBJ1-2, reads EAGVVQSPRYKIIEKKQPVAFWCNPISGHNTLYWYLQNLGQGPELLIRYENEEAVDDSQLPKDRFSAERLKGVDSTLKIQPAELGDSAVYLCASSLGTGTSGGYGYTFGSGTRLTVV.

There are a few counts of this clone. The chain joins TRBV19 to TRBJ1-4; possibly TRBD1 for D (5 bases). The CDR3 consists of 14 residues. Trimming shortened V by 9 bases and J by 7 bases, and 18 bases separated the two germline ends. The germline V gene has CDR1 LNHDA and CDR2 SQIVND (reference sequence). The chain's CDR3 is CASVRAGRSEKLFF. CDR3 in DNA: TGTGCCAGCGTTCGGGCAGGGCGAAGTGAAAAACTGTTTTTT.

By its share, this clone is medium-sized. DNA for the CDR3: TGTGCCAGCAGCGAGACGGGAATCATGAACACTGAAGCTTTCTTT. Translating gives CASSETGIMNTEAFF. This rearrangement joins TRBV9 to TRBJ1-1, with unresolved D. V was pared by 3 bases and J by 0 bases, with 12 bases between. Germline V gene data show CDR1 as SGDLS and CDR2 as YYNGEE. The CDR3 extends over 15 amino acids.

This clone was seen more than once but under ten times. The J gene is TRBJ1-3, the V gene TRBV10-2, with a tentative D call TRBD1 (5 bases). The CDR3 sequence is 16 residues long. The germline V and J ends were trimmed by 6 bases and 6 bases, with 21 bases remaining between them. Germline CDR1 WSHSY, CDR2 SAAADI. The CDR3 DNA reads as TGCGCCAGCAGCGAGGGACCTTCGATGGGAGTAAACACCATATATTTT. Encoded protein: CASSEGPSMGVNTIYF.

The chain carries TRBV10-3 and TRBJ2-7; 9 bases fit TRBD2. CDR3 size: 13 residues. The V gene end was trimmed by 8 bases and the J gene end by 2 bases; junction bases not matched to a gene: 4. Germline-derived CDR1 and CDR2 are ENHRY and SYGVKD. CDR3 DNA sequence: TGTGCCATCGGGACTAGCCCAACCTACGAGCAGTACTTC. Amino acids: CAIGTSPTYEQYF.